This T cell receptor (beta chain) was retrieved from a study of T cell therapy after organ transplantation. As for the study in general: 4 to 8 weeks after therapy completion, short-term post-therapy blood was collected. General study points: Reconstitution after therapy seemingly combined transferred and product-undetected endogenous clonotypes.

Sequencing used immunoSEQ multiplex PCR; TCRdb keeps in-frame clones, though not all of them. This sample has approximately 20,000 clones; around 85% occur once, and the top ten carry about 9.2%. With regard to this clone: No antigen is known for it.

The time point denotes: 4-8 weeks after completion of therapy. Patients were solid-organ transplant recipients with drug-resistant or recurrent cytomegalovirus. V lost 5 bases, J lost 2 bases, and 9 bases lay in between. The CDR3 covers 13 residues. CDR1 is WNHNN and CDR2 is SYGVQD in the germline V gene (reference sequence). The gene calls are TRBV10-1 and TRBJ1-1; a possible D gene is TRBD1 (5 bases). The sequence derives from a human patient who had received a solid organ transplant and had CMV disease. Some T cells may trace back to the graft donor. The sequences come from CD8+ T cells from blood, collected after autologous CMV-specific T cell therapy. In DNA form, the CDR3 reads TGCGCCAGCAGTTCCCGGGGCAACACTGAAGCTTTCTTT. Its translation is CASSSRGNTEAFF.